The TCR beta chain under discussion was sequenced for a study of T cell repertoires in cytomegalovirus infection. Whole-study context: Matching HLA type and CMV infection were both indicated by public TCR beta signatures.

With V trimmed by 5 bases and J by 0 bases, 7 bases remained unmatched. Per germline, CDR1 LNHDA and CDR2 SQIVND (reference sequence). The CDR3 sequence is 16 residues long. TCRdb recomputed calls from the reads with MiXCR, one row per CDR3 protein. Among nearly 450,000 distinct CDR3 sequences, approximately 32% were seen once, and the ten largest hold around 13%. The source of this sequence is a human donor in good health (CMV status not recorded). Some clones in this sample may be carry-over from other donors' samples. Sequences were obtained from PBMCs. The chain has TRBV19 and TRBJ1-5; TRBD1 matches at 7 bases. CDR3 sequence: CASSPRDSFSNQPQHF. The CDR3 nucleotides read TGTGCCAGTAGTCCTCGGGACAGTTTTAGCAATCAGCCCCAGCATTTT.